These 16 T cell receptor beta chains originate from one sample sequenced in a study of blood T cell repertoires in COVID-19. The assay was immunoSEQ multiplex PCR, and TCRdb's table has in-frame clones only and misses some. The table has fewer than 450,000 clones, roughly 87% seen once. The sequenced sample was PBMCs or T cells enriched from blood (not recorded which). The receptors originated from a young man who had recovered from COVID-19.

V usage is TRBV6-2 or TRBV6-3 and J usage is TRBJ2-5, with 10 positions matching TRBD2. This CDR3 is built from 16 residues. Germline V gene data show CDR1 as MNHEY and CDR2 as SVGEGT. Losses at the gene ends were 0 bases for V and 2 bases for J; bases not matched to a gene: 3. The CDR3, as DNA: TGTGCCAGCAGTTACTCGATTAGCGGGGGGCAAGAGACCCAGTACTTC. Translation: CASSYSISGGQETQYF.

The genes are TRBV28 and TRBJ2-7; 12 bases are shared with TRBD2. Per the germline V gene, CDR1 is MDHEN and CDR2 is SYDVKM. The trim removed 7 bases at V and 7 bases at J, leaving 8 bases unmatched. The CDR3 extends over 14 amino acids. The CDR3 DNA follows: TGTGCCAGCATTCGGACTAGCGGGACGCGTGAGCAGTACTTC. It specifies CASIRTSGTREQYF. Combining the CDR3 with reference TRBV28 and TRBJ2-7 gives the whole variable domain DVKVTQSSRYLVKRTGEKVFLECVQDMDHENMFWYRQDPGLGLRLIYFSYDVKMKEKGDIPEGYSVSREKKERFSLILESASTNQTSMYLCASIRTSGTREQYFGPGTRLTVT.

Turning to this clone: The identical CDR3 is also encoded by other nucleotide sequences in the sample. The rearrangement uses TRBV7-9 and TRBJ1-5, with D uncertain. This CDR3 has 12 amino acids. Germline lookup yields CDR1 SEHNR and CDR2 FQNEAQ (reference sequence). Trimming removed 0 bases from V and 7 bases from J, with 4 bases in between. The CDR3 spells CASSLAGQPQHF. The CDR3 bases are TGTGCCAGCAGCTTAGCGGGCCAGCCCCAGCATTTT.

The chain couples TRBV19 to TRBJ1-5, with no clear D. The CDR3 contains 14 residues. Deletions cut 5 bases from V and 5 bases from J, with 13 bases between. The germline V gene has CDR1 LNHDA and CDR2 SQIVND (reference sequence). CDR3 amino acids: CASSAGRRDQPQHF. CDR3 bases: TGTGCCAGTAGTGCGGGTCGGAGGGATCAGCCCCAGCATTTT.

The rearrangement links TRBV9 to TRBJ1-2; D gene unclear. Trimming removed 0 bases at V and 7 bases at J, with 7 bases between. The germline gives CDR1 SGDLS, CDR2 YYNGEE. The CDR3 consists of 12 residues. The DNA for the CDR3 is TGTGCCAGCAGCGTAGGAGGGAGTGGCTACACCTTC. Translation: CASSVGGSGYTF.

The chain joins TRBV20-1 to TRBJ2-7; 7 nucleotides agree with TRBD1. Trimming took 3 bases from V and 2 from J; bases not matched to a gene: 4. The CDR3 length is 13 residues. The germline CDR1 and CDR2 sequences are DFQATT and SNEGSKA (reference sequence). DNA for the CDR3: TGCAGTGCTAGTGGGCAGGGGGCCTACGAGCAGTACTTC. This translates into CSASGQGAYEQYF.

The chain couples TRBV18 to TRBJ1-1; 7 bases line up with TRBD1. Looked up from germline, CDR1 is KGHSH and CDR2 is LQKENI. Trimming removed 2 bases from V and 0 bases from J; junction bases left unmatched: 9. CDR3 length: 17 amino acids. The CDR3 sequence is CASSPNTGVLMNTEAFF. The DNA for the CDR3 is TGTGCCAGCTCACCAAATACAGGGGTCCTGATGAACACTGAAGCTTTCTTT.

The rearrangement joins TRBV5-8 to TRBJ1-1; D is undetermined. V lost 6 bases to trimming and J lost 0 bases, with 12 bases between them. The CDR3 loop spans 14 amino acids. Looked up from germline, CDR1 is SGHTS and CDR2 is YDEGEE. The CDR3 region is CASNPRLMNTEAFF. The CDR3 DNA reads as TGTGCCAGCAACCCAAGACTTATGAACACTGAAGCTTTCTTT.

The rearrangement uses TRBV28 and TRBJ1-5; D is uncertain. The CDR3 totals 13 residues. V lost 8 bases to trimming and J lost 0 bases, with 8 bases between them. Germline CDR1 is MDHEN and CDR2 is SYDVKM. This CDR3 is CASWAHSNQPQHF. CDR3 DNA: TGTGCCAGCTGGGCCCATAGCAATCAGCCCCAGCATTTT.

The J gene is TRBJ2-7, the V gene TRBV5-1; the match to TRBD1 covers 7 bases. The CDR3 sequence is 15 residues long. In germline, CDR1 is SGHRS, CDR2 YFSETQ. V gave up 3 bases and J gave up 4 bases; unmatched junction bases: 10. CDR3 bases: TGCGCCAGCAGCTCGTACGGGACAGCCTTTTACGAGCAGTACTTC. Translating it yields CASSSYGTAFYEQYF.

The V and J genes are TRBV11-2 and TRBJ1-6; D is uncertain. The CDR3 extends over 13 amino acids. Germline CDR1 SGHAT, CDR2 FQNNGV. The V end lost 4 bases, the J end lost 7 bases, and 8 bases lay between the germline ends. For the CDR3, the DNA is TGTGCCAGCAGCTCATCCCCCAATTCACCCCTCCACTTT. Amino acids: CASSSSPNSPLHF. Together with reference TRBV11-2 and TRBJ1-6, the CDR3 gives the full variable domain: EAGVAQSPRYKIIEKRQSVAFWCNPISGHATLYWYQQILGQGPKLLIQFQNNGVVDDSQLPKDRFSAERLKGVDSTLKIQPAKLEDSAVYLCASSSSPNSPLHFGNGTRLTVT.

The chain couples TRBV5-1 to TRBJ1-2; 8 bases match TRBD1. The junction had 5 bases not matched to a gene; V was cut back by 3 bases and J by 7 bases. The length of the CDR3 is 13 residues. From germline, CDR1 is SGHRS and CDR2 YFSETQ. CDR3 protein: CASSSGQGPGYTF. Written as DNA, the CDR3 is TGCGCCAGCAGCTCCGGACAGGGCCCTGGCTACACCTTC.

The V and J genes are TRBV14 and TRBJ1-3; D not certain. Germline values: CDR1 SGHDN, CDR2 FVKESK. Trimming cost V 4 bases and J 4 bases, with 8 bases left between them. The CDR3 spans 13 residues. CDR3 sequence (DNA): TGTGCCAGCAGCCCACAGCTCGGAAACACCATATATTTT. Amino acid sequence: CASSPQLGNTIYF.

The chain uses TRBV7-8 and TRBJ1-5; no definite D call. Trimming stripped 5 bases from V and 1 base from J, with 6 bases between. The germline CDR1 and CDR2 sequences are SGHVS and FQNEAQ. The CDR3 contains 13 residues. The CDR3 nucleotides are TGTGCCAGCAGCCCGCAGAGCAATCAGCCCCAGCATTTT. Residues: CASSPQSNQPQHF.

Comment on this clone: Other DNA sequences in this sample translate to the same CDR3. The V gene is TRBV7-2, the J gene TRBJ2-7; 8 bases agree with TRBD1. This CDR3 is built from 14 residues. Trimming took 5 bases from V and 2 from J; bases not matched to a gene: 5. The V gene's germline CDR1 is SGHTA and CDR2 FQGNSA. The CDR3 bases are TGTGCCAGCAGCCCAGGACAGGGTGCCTACGAGCAGTACTTC. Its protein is CASSPGQGAYEQYF.

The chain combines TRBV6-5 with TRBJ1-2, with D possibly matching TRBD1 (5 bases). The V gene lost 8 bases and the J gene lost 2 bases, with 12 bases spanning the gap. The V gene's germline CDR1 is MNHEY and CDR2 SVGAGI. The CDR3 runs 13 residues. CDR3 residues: CASGGGLNYGYTF. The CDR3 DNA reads TGTGCCAGCGGCGGGGGTTTAAACTATGGCTACACCTTC.